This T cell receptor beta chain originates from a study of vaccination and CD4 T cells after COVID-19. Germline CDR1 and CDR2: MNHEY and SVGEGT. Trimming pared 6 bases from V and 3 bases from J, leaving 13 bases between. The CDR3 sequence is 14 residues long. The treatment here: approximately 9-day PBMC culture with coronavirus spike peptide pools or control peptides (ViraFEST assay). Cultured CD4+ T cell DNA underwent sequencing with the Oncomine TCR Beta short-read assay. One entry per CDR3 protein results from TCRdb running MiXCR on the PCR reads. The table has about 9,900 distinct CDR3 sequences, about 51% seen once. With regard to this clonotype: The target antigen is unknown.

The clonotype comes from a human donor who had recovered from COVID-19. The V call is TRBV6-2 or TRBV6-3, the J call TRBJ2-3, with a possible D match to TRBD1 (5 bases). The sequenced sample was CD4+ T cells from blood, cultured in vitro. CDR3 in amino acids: CASRWGQQTDTQYF. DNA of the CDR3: TGTGCCAGCAGATGGGGCCAGCAGACAGATACGCAGTATTTT.